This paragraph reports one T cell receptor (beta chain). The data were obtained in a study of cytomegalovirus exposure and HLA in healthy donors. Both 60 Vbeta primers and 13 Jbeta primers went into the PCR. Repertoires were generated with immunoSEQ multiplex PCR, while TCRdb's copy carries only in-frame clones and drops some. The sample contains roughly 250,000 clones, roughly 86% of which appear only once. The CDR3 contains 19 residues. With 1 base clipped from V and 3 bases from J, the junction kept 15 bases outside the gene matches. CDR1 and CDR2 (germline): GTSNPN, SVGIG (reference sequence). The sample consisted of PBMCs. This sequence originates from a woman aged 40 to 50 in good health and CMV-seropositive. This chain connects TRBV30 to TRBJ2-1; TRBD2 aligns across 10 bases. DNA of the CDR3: TGTGCCTGGAGTGCGGGACTAGCGAGGAGGTCTCCCTACTACAATGAGCAGTTCTTC. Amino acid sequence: CAWSAGLARRSPYYNEQFF.